These 6 T cell receptor beta chains were all obtained from the same sample, sequenced in a study of cytomegalovirus exposure and HLA in healthy donors. It was with 60 Vbeta and 13 Jbeta primers that the PCR ran. Profiling relied on immunoSEQ multiplex PCR, and the TCRdb table lists in-frame clones only, not all of them. Altogether some 220,000 clones are present, 75% to 90% being singletons, with the ten largest covering approximately 1%. The sequenced sample was PBMCs. The source is a woman under 30 in good health and CMV-seronegative.

The chain carries TRBV10-3 and TRBJ2-7, with TRBD1 matching over 7 bases. Germline V gene data show CDR1 as ENHRY and CDR2 as SYGVKD. Losses at the gene ends were 3 bases for V and 6 bases for J; bases not matched to a gene: 5. This CDR3 spans 13 amino acids. The CDR3 nucleotides read TGTGCCATCAGTGACGACAGGGCCGGCGAGCAGTACTTC. It codes for CAISDDRAGEQYF.

CDR3 amino acids: CASRRTGVQSSQPQHF. The CDR3 DNA sequence: TGTGCCAGCAGGAGGACAGGGGTCCAATCAAGTCAGCCCCAGCATTTT. The chain combines TRBV2 with TRBJ1-5; 9 positions match TRBD1. This CDR3 region has 16 residues. J lost 6 bases, V lost 6 bases, and 12 bases had no gene match. Germline CDR1 SNHLY, CDR2 FYNNEI.

This chain connects TRBV7-9 to TRBJ1-1; 7 nucleotides align to TRBD1. The CDR3 has 17 amino acids. CDR1 and CDR2 (germline): SEHNR, FQNEAQ (reference sequence). Trimming removed 0 bases from V and 4 bases from J; junction bases left unmatched: 11. In nucleotides, the CDR3 is TGTGCCAGCAGCTTAGCATTGGCGACAGGGAGGTTCACTGAAGCTTTCTTT. As protein: CASSLALATGRFTEAFF.

The chain couples TRBV5-4 to TRBJ1-2; TRBD1 matches 9 bases. The CDR3 length is 13 residues. Per germline, CDR1 SGHNT and CDR2 YYREEE (reference sequence). The ends lost 3 bases at V and 8 bases at J; junction bases unmatched: 5. This chain's CDR3 is CASSSTGGVGYTF. The CDR3, as DNA: TGTGCCAGCAGCTCGACAGGGGGTGTGGGCTACACCTTC.

This clone was detected once. V usage is TRBV7-2 and J usage is TRBJ1-2; D uncertain. CDR3 size: 13 residues. Germline V lookup: CDR1 SGHTA, CDR2 FQGNSA. V was shortened by 3 bases and J by 2 bases, with 7 bases between the two germline ends. CDR3 bases: TGTGCCAGCAGCTTCGGGATAAACTATGGCTACACCTTC. This sequence encodes CASSFGINYGYTF. Together with reference TRBV7-2 and TRBJ1-2, the CDR3 gives the full variable domain: GAGVSQSPSNKVTEKGKDVELRCDPISGHTALYWYRQSLGQGLEFLIYFQGNSAPDKSGLPSDRFSAERTGGSVSTLTIQRTQQEDSAVYLCASSFGINYGYTFGSGTRLTVV.

The chain joins TRBV2 to TRBJ1-5; D possibly corresponds to TRBD1 (5 bases). The CDR3 totals 14 residues. V was shortened by 4 bases and J by 8 bases, with 15 bases between the two germline ends. Germline V CDR1 and CDR2: SNHLY, FYNNEI. The CDR3 here is CASSGQLGSEPQHF. CDR3 nucleotides: TGTGCCAGCAGTGGACAGCTGGGATCGGAGCCCCAGCATTTT.